Below, 19 T cell receptor beta chains from the same sample are listed, as sequenced in a study of T cells after yellow fever vaccination. TCRdb redid the calling of the 5' RACE reads with MiXCR, one entry per CDR3 protein. Among 150,000 to 200,000 distinct CDR3 sequences listed, roughly 6.4% were seen once. Sequenced here: CD4+ T cells sorted from PBMCs, sampled on the day of the first yellow fever vaccination. The receptors originated from a man aged 18 to 35 who received the YFV17D yellow fever vaccine.

Ten or more counts support this clonotype. The chain carries TRBV3-1 and TRBJ1-1, with D maybe TRBD1 (5 bases). The germline gives CDR1 LGHDT, CDR2 YNNKEL (reference sequence). V was cut by 3 bases and J by 0 bases, with 14 bases left in between. The length of the CDR3 is 16 residues. The CDR3 DNA reads TGTGCCAGCAGCCAGAGCGGGGGAGGCATGAACACTGAAGCTTTCTTT. Translation gives CASSQSGGGMNTEAFF.

This clonotype was detected a few times. CDR3 bases: TGCAGTGCTTCACCTCTCCGAACTGAAGCTTTCTTT. Translated, it gives CSASPLRTEAFF. The chain joins TRBV20-1 to TRBJ1-1; D gene unclear. The V end lost 5 bases, the J end lost 5 bases, and 12 bases lay between the germline ends. The CDR3 totals 12 residues. Germline V gene lookup returns CDR1 DFQATT and CDR2 SNEGSKA (reference sequence).

The chain recombines TRBV10-3 with TRBJ2-7; 12 nucleotides line up with TRBD2. The trim removed 6 bases at V and 9 bases at J, leaving 12 bases unmatched. Germline V lookup: CDR1 ENHRY, CDR2 SYGVKD. This CDR3 spans 15 amino acids. CDR3 nucleotide sequence: TGTGCCATCAGAATGACTAGCGGGGGCCAGGACGGGCAGTACTTC. Encoded protein: CAIRMTSGGQDGQYF.

This clonotype was recorded many times. The chain recombines TRBV5-1 with TRBJ2-2, with a tentative D call TRBD1 (6 bases). The germline V and J ends were trimmed by 4 bases and 6 bases, with 25 bases remaining between them. Germline-derived CDR1 and CDR2 are SGHRS and YFSETQ. This CDR3 region has 18 residues. The CDR3, as DNA: TGCGCCAGCAGCAGGAAGGTCGGTTCAGGGGTGAGCGCCGGGGAGCTGTTTTTT. It yields the protein CASSRKVGSGVSAGELFF.

This clonotype was found a few times. This chain uses TRBV7-9 with TRBJ1-5, with 7 bases lining up with TRBD1. Germline V gene lookup returns CDR1 SEHNR and CDR2 FQNEAQ (reference sequence). Unmatched junction bases numbered 6, after V lost 2 bases and J lost 5 bases. This CDR3 has 15 residues. The CDR3 DNA reads TGTGCCAGCAGCTTAACAGGGGCATTGTATCAGCCCCAGCATTTT. It is translated as CASSLTGALYQPQHF.

This clonotype was found a few times. The V call is TRBV6-1, the J call TRBJ2-2; no clear D. Germline V gene sequence: CDR1 MNHNS, CDR2 SASEGT. V shed 9 bases and J shed 1 base, with 9 bases lying between them. The length of the CDR3 is 13 residues. The CDR3 sequence is CASRQGNTGELFF. The DNA of the CDR3 is TGTGCCAGTCGGCAAGGGAACACCGGGGAGCTGTTTTTT.

This clonotype was seen many times. The chain joins TRBV19 to TRBJ1-6; 8 nucleotides match TRBD1. The CDR3 runs to 13 residues. CDR1 and CDR2 (germline): LNHDA, SQIVND (reference sequence). Trimming removed 9 bases from V and 10 bases from J; junction bases left unmatched: 8. CDR3 sequence: CASQIGQGSPLHF. The DNA of the CDR3 is TGTGCCAGCCAAATTGGACAGGGCTCACCCCTCCACTTT.

V gene TRBV20-1 combines with J gene TRBJ1-1, with 12 bases identical to TRBD1. Trimming removed 3 bases from V and 4 bases from J; junction bases left unmatched: 9. CDR1 and CDR2 from the germline V gene are DFQATT and SNEGSKA (reference sequence). CDR3 size: 16 residues. In nucleotides, the CDR3 is TGCAGTGCTAGGAAGGGACAGGGGGCGACCGGCACTGAAGCTTTCTTT. Translation gives CSARKGQGATGTEAFF.

This clonotype was picked up a small number of times. This chain joins TRBV20-1 and TRBJ2-1, with 10 bases identical to TRBD1. The CDR3 extends over 13 amino acids. Germline assignment: CDR1 DFQATT and CDR2 SNEGSKA (reference sequence). The junction had 7 bases not matched to a gene; V was cut back by 6 bases and J by 8 bases. The CDR3 sequence: CSATGTGDHEQFF. The CDR3 DNA follows: TGCAGTGCCACCGGGACAGGGGACCATGAGCAGTTCTTC.

This clonotype appeared many times. Mismatch with germline at one junction end may stem from a read error. This chain joins TRBV7-2 and TRBJ2-3, with 9 bases that match TRBD2. CDR3 length: 14 residues. From germline, CDR1 is SGHTA and CDR2 FQGNSA. The chain's CDR3 is CASSPQAERGASDF. Written as DNA, the CDR3 is TGTGCCAGCAGCCCCCAGGCTGAGCGGGGGGCGTCTGATTTT.

This clonotype was counted many times. The rearrangement links TRBV5-1 to TRBJ2-3; TRBD1 matches at 9 bases. V lost 6 bases, J lost 7 bases, and 18 bases stayed unmatched. CDR1 is SGHRS, CDR2 YFSETQ, per germline. This CDR3 has 17 residues. The CDR3 coding sequence is TGCGCCAGCATAAGGACTCCGGACAGGGGAAGGTTGAATACGCAGTATTTT. Residues: CASIRTPDRGRLNTQYF.

Ten or more counts support this clonotype. The chain uses TRBV9 and TRBJ2-5; D is undetermined. V was cut by 2 bases and J by 4 bases, with 9 bases left in between. Germline values: CDR1 SGDLS, CDR2 YYNGEE. The CDR3 loop spans 13 amino acids. The CDR3 DNA is TGTGCCAGCAGCGTTGGGCTGTCAGAGACCCAGTACTTC. Its protein product is CASSVGLSETQYF.

The chain is built from TRBV20-1 and TRBJ2-7; D may be TRBD2 (6 bases). Germline V gene lookup returns CDR1 DFQATT and CDR2 SNEGSKA (reference sequence). Deletions cut 0 bases from V and 4 bases from J, with 10 bases between. The CDR3 contains 13 residues. The CDR3 reads CSARDFLAYEQYF. CDR3 coding DNA: TGCAGTGCTAGAGATTTTCTAGCGTACGAGCAGTACTTC.

This clonotype was observed many times. The chain uses TRBV20-1 and TRBJ2-4, with unresolved D. V was clipped by 3 bases and J by 8 bases, with 14 bases between them. CDR3 size: 13 residues. The germline V gene has CDR1 DFQATT and CDR2 SNEGSKA (reference sequence). The CDR3 DNA is TGCAGTGCTAGCGGGCAGGCGTCGGACATTCAGTACTTC. It codes for CSASGQASDIQYF.

This clonotype has more than one count but fewer than ten. The V and J genes are TRBV12-3 or TRBV12-4 and TRBJ1-6, with D possibly being TRBD1 (6 bases). The CDR3 is 14 amino acids. The germline V and J ends were trimmed by 5 bases and 14 bases, with 19 bases remaining between them. The CDR3 reads CASSKGETRKALHF. The CDR3 nucleotides are TGTGCCAGCAGTAAGGGGGAGACAAGGAAGGCCCTCCACTTT.

This clonotype was seen a handful of times. In DNA form, the CDR3 reads TGTGCCAGCAGCCCTATGCCGGGACTAGGCTACGAGCAGTACTTC. Residues: CASSPMPGLGYEQYF. The V and J genes are TRBV7-3 and TRBJ2-7; 8 bases agree with TRBD2. The junction had 9 bases not matched to a gene; V was cut back by 5 bases and J by 3 bases. Germline values: CDR1 SGHTA, CDR2 FQGTGA. CDR3 length: 15 residues.

V and J are TRBV5-4 and TRBJ2-6, with unresolved D. Trimming took off 8 bases at V and 4 bases at J, with 10 bases between the two ends. Per the germline V gene, CDR1 is SGHNT and CDR2 is YYREEE (reference sequence). The CDR3 extends over 13 amino acids. The CDR3 here is CARSRVGANVLTF. CDR3 nucleotides: TGTGCCAGGAGCCGCGTAGGGGCCAACGTCCTGACTTTC.

This clonotype was observed at least ten times. The chain carries TRBV14 and TRBJ2-3, with D unresolved. This CDR3 contains 14 residues. V was trimmed by 7 bases and J by 4 bases, leaving 15 bases between them. CDR1 SGHDN and CDR2 FVKESK come from the germline V gene. The CDR3 spells CASTPSLASDTQYF. The DNA of the CDR3 is TGTGCCAGCACCCCATCGCTCGCCTCAGATACGCAGTATTTT.

At least ten counts were recorded for this clonotype. The rearrangement links TRBV5-1 to TRBJ2-5; 8 bases are shared with TRBD1. Germline V CDR1 and CDR2: SGHRS, YFSETQ. CDR3 length equals 15 residues. Trimming took 0 bases from V and 5 from J; bases not matched to a gene: 6. CDR3 protein: CASSLGGQALETQYF. The CDR3 region has the DNA TGCGCCAGCAGCTTGGGGGGACAGGCGCTCGAGACCCAGTACTTC.